The 28 T cell receptor beta chains listed next were all sequenced from one sample in a study of T-cell reconstitution after alpha-beta-depleted transplantation in children. Preparation of the TCRbeta library used unique molecular identifiers. TCRdb re-called the PCR reads with MiXCR, one entry per CDR3 protein. The data show tens of thousands of distinct CDR3 sequences, 15% seen once. Sequenced here: PBMCs, mostly from graft donor cells, sampled 180 days after TCRalphabeta/CD19-depleted stem cell transplant. The receptors were gathered from a male patient between 2 and 10 years old who had a stem cell transplant for acute lymphoblastic leukemia, so the T cells may come from the graft donor.

Note on this clonotype: Relative to the germline gene, one junction end is altered; a read error may explain this. V and J are TRBV5-8 and TRBJ2-7; no definite D call. Per the germline V gene, CDR1 is SGHTS and CDR2 is YDEGEE. The CDR3 length is 12 residues. The CDR3 loop reads CASSLRTPRQIF. Written as DNA, the CDR3 is TGTGCCAGCAGCTTGCGTACCCCGCGCCAAATATTC.

J is TRBJ2-2 and V is TRBV11-2, with D perhaps matching TRBD1 (5 bases). CDR3 length equals 17 residues. V lost 1 base and J lost 0, with 12 bases in between. Germline CDR1 SGHAT, CDR2 FQNNGV. CDR3 loop: CASSLGRGRTNTGELFF. CDR3 bases: TGTGCCAGCAGCTTAGGAAGGGGCCGCACGAACACCGGGGAGCTGTTTTTT.

In its sample, this clonotype was seen many times. V and J are TRBV12-3 or TRBV12-4 and TRBJ2-3; tentative D call: TRBD1 (5 bases). The CDR3 spans 15 residues. V was shortened by 3 bases and J by 0 bases, with 10 bases between the two germline ends. The CDR3 sequence is CASSFQGSSTDTQYF. In DNA form, the CDR3 reads TGTGCCAGCAGTTTTCAGGGTTCGAGCACAGATACGCAGTATTTT.

The chain's CDR3 is CASSRTGGVSGANVLTF. CDR3 DNA sequence: TGTGCCAGCAGTCGGACAGGGGGCGTCTCTGGGGCCAACGTCCTGACTTTC. The gene calls are TRBV12-3 or TRBV12-4 and TRBJ2-6, with TRBD1 matching 11 bases. J was trimmed by 0 bases and V by 5 bases; bases with no gene match: 3. This CDR3 has 17 amino acids.

This clonotype was found a few times. This chain links TRBV6-5 with TRBJ2-5, with D unresolved. This CDR3 is built from 14 residues. Germline V gene sequence: CDR1 MNHEY, CDR2 SVGAGI. Trimming left V 2 bases short and J 3 bases short, with 10 bases between. In nucleotides, the CDR3 is TGTGCCAGCAGTTACGGCGATTGGGAAGAGACCCAGTACTTC. It is translated as CASSYGDWEETQYF.

The chain links TRBV5-1 to TRBJ2-2; TRBD1 might be the D (5 bases). Deletions cut 4 bases from V and 4 bases from J, with 11 bases between. The CDR3 extends over 14 amino acids. Germline values: CDR1 SGHRS, CDR2 YFSETQ. CDR3 residues: CASSPLRGTGELFF. DNA for the CDR3: TGCGCCAGCAGCCCCCTAAGGGGCACCGGGGAGCTGTTTTTT.

A few counts support this clonotype. This chain uses TRBV5-1 with TRBJ2-5; 10 bases fit TRBD1. Germline V gene data show CDR1 as SGHRS and CDR2 as YFSETQ. Trimming at V came to 0 bases and at J to 5 bases, leaving 4 bases not matched to a gene. CDR3 length equals 15 residues. The CDR3 DNA reads as TGCGCCAGCAGCTTGGAGGGACAGGGGTCGGAGACCCAGTACTTC. It yields the protein CASSLEGQGSETQYF.

In this sample, this clonotype turned up a few times. The gene calls are TRBV20-1 and TRBJ2-1, with 9 bases identical to TRBD1. The CDR3 loop spans 14 amino acids. Trimming at V came to 5 bases and at J to 6 bases, leaving 8 bases not matched to a gene. CDR1 is DFQATT and CDR2 is SNEGSKA in the germline V gene (reference sequence). This chain's CDR3 is CSASGTGHLNEQFF. The CDR3 nucleotides are TGCAGTGCTTCCGGGACAGGGCACCTCAATGAGCAGTTCTTC.

The chain joins TRBV4-1 to TRBJ1-3, with D maybe TRBD1 (5 bases). The length of the CDR3 is 16 residues. Trimming removed 3 bases from V and 1 base from J, with 13 bases in between. CDR1 and CDR2 (germline): MGHRA, YSYEKL. CDR3 sequence (DNA): TGCGCCAGCAGCCATGGAAACCGGGGGTCTGGAAACACCATATATTTT. Encoded protein: CASSHGNRGSGNTIYF.

The gene calls are TRBV20-1 and TRBJ2-5; D may correspond to TRBD1 or TRBD2 (5 bases each). The CDR3 covers 13 residues. Germline lookup yields CDR1 DFQATT and CDR2 SNEGSKA (reference sequence). V was shortened by 3 bases and J by 3 bases, with 11 bases between the two germline ends. In DNA, the CDR3 is TGCAGTGCTAGTCTCCGGGGCAAAGAGACCCAGTACTTC. It specifies CSASLRGKETQYF.

This clonotype was detected many times. The chain uses TRBV5-1 and TRBJ2-1, with TRBD2 matching over 9 bases. Losses at the gene ends were 0 bases for V and 5 bases for J; bases not matched to a gene: 6. CDR1 SGHRS and CDR2 YFSETQ come from the germline V gene. The CDR3 loop spans 16 amino acids. In nucleotides, the CDR3 is TGCGCCAGCAGCTTGGTGGAAGTAGCGGGGGACAATGAGCAGTTCTTC. Protein: CASSLVEVAGDNEQFF.

This chain uses TRBV5-1 with TRBJ2-3, with 13 nucleotides matching TRBD2. V lost 4 bases, J lost 0 bases, and 8 bases stayed unmatched. This CDR3 has 18 residues. Germline V CDR1 and CDR2: SGHRS, YFSETQ. The CDR3 DNA sequence: TGCGCCAGCAGCCGGGGACTAGCGGGGAGATCTAGCACAGATACGCAGTATTTT. Protein product: CASSRGLAGRSSTDTQYF.

This clonotype was observed a handful of times. The chain has TRBV5-1 and TRBJ1-4; D perhaps matches TRBD1 (6 bases). V lost 2 bases and J 14 bases, leaving 19 bases between the germline ends. This CDR3 is 14 amino acids long. The germline V gene has CDR1 SGHRS and CDR2 YFSETQ. In nucleotides, the CDR3 is TGCGCCAGCAGCTTACCTGAGAGGGGGTCACGGCTGTTTTTT. Translated: CASSLPERGSRLFF.

The chain combines TRBV7-2 with TRBJ2-7; D is possibly TRBD1 or TRBD2 (6 bases each). CDR3 size: 16 residues. The germline V and J ends were trimmed by 2 bases and 4 bases, with 18 bases remaining between them. Germline CDR1 SGHTA, CDR2 FQGNSA. Here the CDR3 DNA reads TGTGCCAGCAGCTTACGGTTCGGGGGACAAGGGTACGAGCAGTACTTC. Residues: CASSLRFGGQGYEQYF.

The J gene is TRBJ2-6, the V gene TRBV5-1; possibly TRBD1 or TRBD2 for D (5 bases each). The CDR3 sequence is 16 residues long. Trimming shortened V by 0 bases and J by 1 base, and 8 bases separated the two germline ends. The germline gives CDR1 SGHRS, CDR2 YFSETQ. The CDR3, as DNA: TGCGCCAGCAGCTTGGCCGGGACGTCTGGGGCCAACGTCCTGACTTTC. It codes for CASSLAGTSGANVLTF.

This clonotype was detected a few times. The V gene is TRBV6-5, the J gene TRBJ2-2, with D uncertain. This CDR3 contains 13 residues. The V end was cut by 4 bases, the J end by 4 bases, with 7 bases between. The germline CDR1 and CDR2 sequences are MNHEY and SVGAGI. CDR3 DNA: TGTGCCAGCAGTTCAGACACCACCGGGGAGCTGTTTTTT. It specifies CASSSDTTGELFF.

The chain recombines TRBV27 with TRBJ2-7, with D perhaps matching TRBD1 (6 bases). The CDR3 consists of 13 residues. The germline CDR1 and CDR2 sequences are MNHEY and SMNVEV (reference sequence). Trimming pared 5 bases from V and 2 bases from J, leaving 10 bases between. The CDR3: CASSTQGPYEQYF. The CDR3 DNA is TGTGCCAGCAGTACACAGGGCCCCTACGAGCAGTACTTC.

The V and J genes are TRBV20-1 and TRBJ1-4, with D possibly TRBD1 on 5 matching bases. The germline V and J ends were trimmed by 5 bases and 5 bases, with 12 bases remaining between them. CDR1 and CDR2 (germline): DFQATT, SNEGSKA (reference sequence). The CDR3 length is 13 residues. Written as DNA, the CDR3 is TGCAGTGCTGCCGGGACGTCGAATGAAAAACTGTTTTTT. Its protein is CSAAGTSNEKLFF.

This clonotype turned up a few times. V usage is TRBV20-1 and J usage is TRBJ2-5, with D perhaps TRBD2 (6 bases). Between the trimmed V and J ends, which lost 1 base and 0 bases, there was a span of 6 bases. The CDR3 consists of 13 residues. CDR1 is DFQATT and CDR2 is SNEGSKA in the germline V gene (reference sequence). CDR3 sequence (DNA): TGCAGTGCTAGAGGGACTAACCAAGAGACCCAGTACTTC. It yields the protein CSARGTNQETQYF.

CDR3 sequence (DNA): TGTGCCAGCGGGCGGGACAGCCGCCAAGAGACCCAGTACTTC. It encodes CASGRDSRQETQYF. The V and J genes are TRBV27 and TRBJ2-5; D is perhaps TRBD1 (7 bases). The CDR3 is made up of 14 amino acids. From germline, CDR1 is MNHEY and CDR2 SMNVEV (reference sequence). Trimming stripped 8 bases from V and 1 base from J, with 14 bases between.

This clonotype was observed a handful of times. J is TRBJ2-1 and V is TRBV20-1; D is tentatively TRBD1 or TRBD2 (5 bases each). V was shortened by 3 bases and J by 7 bases, with 16 bases between the two germline ends. Germline V CDR1 and CDR2: DFQATT, SNEGSKA (reference sequence). This CDR3 spans 14 amino acids. The CDR3 DNA follows: TGCAGTGCTAGCAAGGACTGGGACCAAAATGAGCAGTTCTTC. It encodes CSASKDWDQNEQFF.

The V and J genes are TRBV20-1 and TRBJ2-7, with 10 positions matching TRBD2. Germline V gene sequence: CDR1 DFQATT, CDR2 SNEGSKA (reference sequence). The CDR3 has 14 residues. The ends lost 6 bases at V and 0 bases at J; junction bases unmatched: 5. This CDR3 reads CSATGTSVSYEQYF. In nucleotides, the CDR3 is TGCAGTGCAACCGGGACTAGCGTCTCCTACGAGCAGTACTTC.

V is TRBV18 and J is TRBJ1-4; D not resolved. In germline, CDR1 is KGHSH, CDR2 LQKENI. The CDR3 consists of 16 residues. The V end was cut by 1 base, the J end by 0 bases, with 9 bases between. The CDR3 DNA reads as TGTGCCAGCTCACCACGGGCACCTGCAACTAATGAAAAACTGTTTTTT. Translating gives CASSPRAPATNEKLFF.

This clonotype was seen more than once but under ten times. This chain links TRBV5-1 with TRBJ2-7; D gene unclear. CDR3 length: 11 amino acids. Germline CDR1 is SGHRS and CDR2 is YFSETQ. The V and J ends lost 4 bases and 2 bases respectively, with 4 bases between them. CDR3 in DNA: TGCGCCAGCAGCGGAGCCTACGAGCAGTACTTC. This encodes CASSGAYEQYF.

This clonotype was counted only a few times. The chain has TRBV25-1 and TRBJ2-1; 8 positions match TRBD2. CDR1 MGHDK and CDR2 SYGVNS come from the germline V gene. The length of the CDR3 is 17 residues. With 0 bases clipped from V and 3 bases from J, the junction kept 7 bases outside the gene matches. In DNA form, the CDR3 reads TGTGCCAGCAGTGAATATCCGGGGGGGCAGAACTACAATGAGCAGTTCTTC. Its protein is CASSEYPGGQNYNEQFF.

This clonotype was observed a few times. The genes are TRBV11-2 and TRBJ1-2, with 12 bases lining up with TRBD1. The length of the CDR3 is 18 residues. The V gene's germline CDR1 is SGHAT and CDR2 FQNNGV. Losses at the gene ends were 0 bases for V and 1 base for J; bases not matched to a gene: 6. The CDR3 loop reads CASSLDQGQGANNYGYTF. CDR3 nucleotides: TGTGCCAGCAGCTTAGACCAGGGACAGGGGGCAAATAACTATGGCTACACCTTC.

The rearrangement uses TRBV6-1 and TRBJ2-5; the match to TRBD2 covers 7 bases. After removal of 5 bases from V and 2 bases from J, the junction contained 11 bases not matched to a gene. The CDR3 sequence is 16 residues long. Germline-derived CDR1 and CDR2 are MNHNS and SASEGT. The CDR3 protein is CASSKARTGLQETQYF. CDR3 in DNA: TGTGCCAGCAGTAAGGCTCGTACGGGACTACAAGAGACCCAGTACTTC.

This clonotype was picked up a small number of times. This chain joins TRBV6-1 and TRBJ2-7; 9 bases map to TRBD1. From germline, CDR1 is MNHNS and CDR2 SASEGT. This CDR3 is 14 amino acids long. V was pared by 5 bases and J by 4 bases, with 6 bases of the junction left unmatched. The CDR3 region has the DNA TGTGCCAGCAGTAAGGAACAGGGGGCTTACGAGCAGTACTTC. It encodes CASSKEQGAYEQYF.